A single sample is the source of the 10 T cell receptor beta chains below, sequenced in a study of blood T cells in healthy people across ages. A second about 6 to 12 cycle PCR used barcoded and J-beta primers. TCRdb itself ran the 5' RACE reads through MiXCR, one entry per CDR3 protein. The sample carries 800,000 to 950,000 distinct CDR3 sequences, 40% to 60% recorded once. What was sequenced was blood. These receptors were taken from a man younger than 40 in good health.

This chain links TRBV15 with TRBJ1-5; 11 positions agree with TRBD1. The CDR3 is 17 amino acids. V was clipped by 3 bases and J by 6 bases; unmatched bases: 10. From germline, CDR1 is LNHNV and CDR2 YYDKDF (reference sequence). The CDR3 loop is CATSSLDRGRFGQPQHF. The CDR3 DNA reads TGTGCCACCAGCAGCCTGGACAGGGGGCGTTTTGGTCAGCCCCAGCATTTT.

The J gene is TRBJ2-3, the V gene TRBV5-1, with D hard to call. Germline values: CDR1 SGHRS, CDR2 YFSETQ. The CDR3 runs to 16 residues. Trimming pared 0 bases from V and 0 bases from J, leaving 11 bases between. The DNA of the CDR3 is TGCGCCAGCAGCTTGGCCGTCGAGAGTAGCACAGATACGCAGTATTTT. This sequence encodes CASSLAVESSTDTQYF.

This clonotype was found many times. The chain couples TRBV10-3 to TRBJ2-1, with unresolved D. V lost 0 bases, J lost 9 bases, and 9 bases lay in between. CDR3 length: 13 amino acids. Germline V gene sequence: CDR1 ENHRY, CDR2 SYGVKD. CDR3 nucleotide sequence: TGTGCCATCAGTGAGTCGGATAGAGCTGAGCAGTTCTTC. This sequence encodes CAISESDRAEQFF.

The V call is TRBV24-1, the J call TRBJ2-1; 7 nucleotides match TRBD2. This CDR3 is built from 14 residues. J lost 9 bases, V lost 1 base, and 5 bases had no gene match. Germline loops: CDR1 KGHDR, CDR2 SFDVKD. The CDR3 DNA sequence: TGTGCCACCAGTGATTTATGGGAGGGGCCTGAGCAGTTCTTC. Translating it yields CATSDLWEGPEQFF.

This clonotype has just a few counts. The chain links TRBV20-1 to TRBJ1-2; TRBD1 aligns across 7 bases. The CDR3 is 13 residues long. V lost 2 bases to trimming and J lost 5 bases; unmatched junction nucleotides: 5. CDR1 is DFQATT, CDR2 SNEGSKA, per germline (reference sequence). CDR3 sequence: CSARKDRDYGYTF. CDR3 DNA: TGCAGTGCTAGAAAAGACAGGGATTATGGCTACACCTTC.

The V gene is TRBV28, the J gene TRBJ1-1, with D unclear. Per the germline V gene, CDR1 is MDHEN and CDR2 is SYDVKM. The ends were cut back, 7 bases at V and 7 bases at J, with 13 bases in the middle. This CDR3 is built from 12 residues. CDR3 region: CASTREVGEAFF. In nucleotides, the CDR3 is TGTGCCAGCACTCGTGAAGTAGGTGAAGCTTTCTTT. The entire variable domain, with the rest obtained from reference TRBV28 and TRBJ1-1, is as follows: DVKVTQSSRYLVKRTGEKVFLECVQDMDHENMFWYRQDPGLGLRLIYFSYDVKMKEKGDIPEGYSVSREKKERFSLILESASTNQTSMYLCASTREVGEAFFGQGTRLTVV.

The chain combines TRBV3-1 with TRBJ2-5, with a tentative D call TRBD1 (5 bases). V was shortened by 4 bases and J by 5 bases, with 20 bases between the two germline ends. Germline V gene sequence: CDR1 LGHDT, CDR2 YNNKEL (reference sequence). CDR3 length: 16 residues. The CDR3 reads CASSPFSGSGRETQYF. CDR3 DNA sequence: TGTGCCAGCAGCCCTTTTTCCGGTTCAGGGCGGGAGACCCAGTACTTC.

V gene TRBV4-1 combines with J gene TRBJ2-1, with 11 bases aligning to TRBD2. The CDR3 spans 16 residues. Germline assignment: CDR1 MGHRA and CDR2 YSYEKL. V gave up 3 bases and J gave up 7 bases; unmatched junction bases: 8. CDR3 residues: CASSQLSGGAENEQFF. As DNA, the CDR3 is TGCGCCAGCAGCCAGCTTAGCGGGGGGGCCGAAAATGAGCAGTTCTTC.

This clonotype has just one count. The chain recombines TRBV4-3 with TRBJ2-7, with D possibly matching TRBD2 (6 bases). This CDR3 comprises 14 residues. V lost 0 bases to trimming and J lost 6 bases, with 12 bases between them. The germline CDR1 and CDR2 sequences are LGHNA and YSLEER. The CDR3 here is CASSQDRLVPEQYF. CDR3 in DNA: TGCGCCAGCAGCCAAGATCGACTAGTGCCCGAGCAGTACTTC.

This clonotype was observed at least ten times. This rearrangement joins TRBV9 to TRBJ2-7; 7 bases fit TRBD1. Germline CDR1 SGDLS, CDR2 YYNGEE. With 0 bases clipped from V and 2 bases from J, the junction kept 2 bases outside the gene matches. This CDR3 contains 14 residues. CDR3 sequence: CASSVGTGTYEQYF. CDR3 nucleotides: TGTGCCAGCAGCGTAGGGACAGGAACCTACGAGCAGTACTTC.